The rows below give T cell receptor beta chains drawn from one sample of a study of T-cell memory formation after mild COVID-19. TCRdb re-analysed the 5' RACE reads in MiXCR, keeping a single row per CDR3 protein. The sample lists 550,000 to 700,000 distinct CDR3 sequences, 17% occurring once. The sequenced material came from PBMCs or a T cell subset sorted from them (not recorded which). These TCRs come from an adult woman who had mild COVID-19 (a few samples of this study predate the infection). Cell type and time point are not known. Both conserved end residues are part of each CDR3. A D gene is named only where the DNA matches it firmly. Rows may omit the clone size; those that give it use once, few, many or a size class.

TRBJ1-1	.	TRBV11-2	.	TGTGCCAGCAGCTTAGAGGGGGAGGTCACTGAAGCTTTCTTT	CASSLEGEVTEAFF
TRBJ2-3	.	TRBV18	many	TGTGCCAGCTCACCAAGGGACCGCACAGATACGCAGTATTTT	CASSPRDRTDTQYF
TRBJ1-4	.	TRBV6-1	.	TGTGCCAGCAGTCAACAGGGCCTTGGGCTGTTTTTT	CASSQQGLGLFF
TRBJ2-7	.	TRBV6-5	.	TGTGCCAGCAGTTACCCCCCGTCCTACGAGCAGTACTTC	CASSYPPSYEQYF
TRBJ1-1	TRBD1	TRBV5-4	.	TGTGCCAGCAGCGAGGGACAGGGATTGAACACTGAAGCTTTCTTT	CASSEGQGLNTEAFF
TRBJ2-6	.	TRBV29-1	.	TGCAGCGTTGCTCAGGGGAGCTCTGGGGCCAACGTCCTGACTTTC	CSVAQGSSGANVLTF
TRBJ1-6	.	TRBV12-3/TRBV12-4	few	TGTGCCAGCAGTCCATTGCCCTCCTATAATTCACCCCTCCACTTT	CASSPLPSYNSPLHF
TRBJ2-2	.	TRBV7-9	few	TGTGCCAGCAGCTTACCCCCCCGGGCCTATTTCGCCGGGGAGCTGTTTTTT	CASSLPPRAYFAGELFF
TRBJ1-1	.	TRBV7-3	few	TGTGCCAGCAGCTTAGGCCGGGAAACTGAAGCTTTCTTT	CASSLGRETEAFF
TRBJ1-5	TRBD1	TRBV6-5	.	TGTGCCAGCAGGTCCGGGACAGGGGGCGCGCGGAGCAATCAGCCCCAGCATTTT	CASRSGTGGARSNQPQHF
TRBJ1-1	.	TRBV9	.	TGTGCCAGCAGCGTAGCCCCGGCGGTGAACACTGAAGCTTTCTTT	CASSVAPAVNTEAFF
TRBJ1-1	.	TRBV12-5	once	TGTGCTAGTGATGGACCGAACACTGAAGCTTTCTTT	CASDGPNTEAFF
TRBJ1-5	.	TRBV5-6	.	TGTGCCAGCAGCCTCCATATGGGACGGCGGTTTACAGGACGTCAGCCCCAGCATTTT	CASSLHMGRRFTGRQPQHF
TRBJ1-2	.	TRBV7-3	.	TGTGCCAGCAGCTTGACACCAACTAACTATGGCTACACCTTC	CASSLTPTNYGYTF
TRBJ2-1	.	TRBV11-2	.	TGTGCCAGCAGCTACCTTGGGGGGCTTAACAATGAGCAGTTCTTC	CASSYLGGLNNEQFF
TRBJ1-1	TRBD1	TRBV7-3	few	TGTGCCAGCTCTCCGGGACAGGGCGTAAAAGCTTTCTTT	CASSPGQGVKAFF
TRBJ2-3	TRBD2	TRBV7-8	many	TGTGCCAGCACGCCAGCGGGAGGGCCCGCAGATACGCAGTATTTT	CASTPAGGPADTQYF
TRBJ2-1	.	TRBV5-4	.	TGTGCCAGCAGCTCCGCCGGGACTTACAATGAGCAGTTCTTC	CASSSAGTYNEQFF
TRBJ1-4	.	TRBV12-3/TRBV12-4	few	TGTGCCAGCAGATCCACAGGTGAAAAACTGTTTTTT	CASRSTGEKLFF
TRBJ2-3	TRBD2	TRBV20-1	.	TGCAGTGCTAGCAGGCCGGGAGGGTCTAGCACAGATACGCAGTATTTT	CSASRPGGSSTDTQYF
TRBJ2-5	.	TRBV5-5	few	TGTGCCAGCAGCTTTTGGGGGGCAGAAGAGACCCAGTACTTC	CASSFWGAEETQYF
TRBJ1-1	.	TRBV7-8	few	TGTGCCAGCAGCTTAGATACGACAGGGAACACTGAAGCTTTCTTT	CASSLDTTGNTEAFF
TRBJ2-2	TRBD1	TRBV4-1	large	TGCGCCAGCAGCCCGTCGGGGACAGGGCTCACCGGGGAGCTGTTTTTT	CASSPSGTGLTGELFF
TRBJ2-3	TRBD2	TRBV11-2	.	TGTGCCAGCAGCTCACGCGTTAGCGGGAGGACAGATACGCAGTATTTT	CASSSRVSGRTDTQYF
TRBJ2-1	TRBD2	TRBV4-1	.	TGCGCCAGCAGCCAATTGGAGCGGGGAGAATCAAATGAGCAGTTCTTC	CASSQLERGESNEQFF
TRBJ2-4	.	TRBV19	.	TGTGCCAGTAGTATTGCATCTCTTGGAGCCAAAAACATTCAGTACTTC	CASSIASLGAKNIQYF
TRBJ2-7	.	TRBV11-3	.	TGTGCCAGCAGCTCAGTGGTAGTCCGGGACACCTACTCCTACGAGCAGTACTTC	CASSSVVVRDTYSYEQYF
TRBJ1-2	.	TRBV10-3	.	TGTGCCATCAGTGAAGGGCAAGATAACTATGGCTACACCTTC	CAISEGQDNYGYTF
TRBJ1-2	.	TRBV7-9	few	TGTGCCAGCAGCTTAGAGTCCCCGACGGGTGGCTACACCTTC	CASSLESPTGGYTF
TRBJ1-2	TRBD1	TRBV7-9	.	TGTGCCAGCAGATTAGAAGGACAGGGTGGTAGAAGCTACACCTTC	CASRLEGQGGRSYTF
TRBJ1-1	.	TRBV7-9	.	TGTGCCAGCAGCAATCCCAACGCTGAAGCTTTCTTT	CASSNPNAEAFF
TRBJ2-1	.	TRBV24-1	few	TGTGCCACCAGTGACCCCCGAGCCCAAAGCCATGAGCAGTTCTTC	CATSDPRAQSHEQFF
TRBJ2-2	TRBD2	TRBV27	few	TGTGCCAGCAGTTTAACTAGCGGGAGCCTAAATGTTGGGGAGCTGTTTTTT	CASSLTSGSLNVGELFF
TRBJ1-5	.	TRBV7-2	.	TGTGCCAGCAGCTTCACCTCCTTAGGGGCCCAGCATTTT	CASSFTSLGAQHF
TRBJ2-7	.	TRBV24-1	few	TGTGCCACCAGTGATGCAGGCTTCGAGCAGTACTTC	CATSDAGFEQYF
TRBJ1-6	.	TRBV5-1	.	TGCGCCAGCAGCTTGGGCGGTTTTAATTCACCCCTCCACTTT	CASSLGGFNSPLHF
TRBJ2-1	TRBD2	TRBV29-1	.	TGCAGCGTTGATCAGGGACTTCGAGCGGGAGTCGGCGAGCAGTTCTTC	CSVDQGLRAGVGEQFF
TRBJ2-5	TRBD1	TRBV6-2/TRBV6-3	.	TGTGCCAGCAGCTTCGGGACAGGCCACCAAGAGACCCAGTACTTC	CASSFGTGHQETQYF
TRBJ2-3	TRBD2	TRBV5-6	many	TGTGCCAGCAGCTATACTAGCGGGGGGCAGTATTTT	CASSYTSGGQYF
TRBJ2-7	TRBD1	TRBV7-2	.	TGTGCCAGCGGCTTAGGTCGTGGACAGGGCTACGAGCAGTACTTC	CASGLGRGQGYEQYF
TRBJ2-7	.	TRBV15	.	TGTGCCACCAGCGCGGACAGTCTAAGGGGCGAGCAGTACTTC	CATSADSLRGEQYF
TRBJ2-7	TRBD2	TRBV20-1	few	TGCAGTGCGCGACTAGCGGGGTTCTACGAGCAGTACTTC	CSARLAGFYEQYF
TRBJ1-1	TRBD1	TRBV7-2	few	TGTGCCAGCAGCTTTCTAGGGGGCGCAATTAACACTGAAGCTTTCTTT	CASSFLGGAINTEAFF
TRBJ2-7	.	TRBV27	.	TGTGCCAGCAGTTCCCAAGACAGATACGAGCAGTACTTC	CASSSQDRYEQYF
TRBJ2-5	TRBD2	TRBV4-1	few	TGCGCCAGCAGCCAAAGACTAGCGGGGCAAGAGACCCAGTACTTC	CASSQRLAGQETQYF
TRBJ2-1	TRBD1	TRBV2	.	TGTGCCAGCAGCCGAACAGGGGGAACCGGGCCGTTCTCCTACAATGAGCAGTTCTTC	CASSRTGGTGPFSYNEQFF
TRBJ2-1	TRBD1	TRBV12-3/TRBV12-4	few	TGTGCCAGCTCCCCGACAGGGGATTATCCTGAGCAGTTCTTC	CASSPTGDYPEQFF
TRBJ1-2	TRBD1	TRBV6-5	.	TGTGCCAGCAAAAGACAGGGGGCCAACTATGGCTACACCTTC	CASKRQGANYGYTF
TRBJ2-1	TRBD2	TRBV15	.	TGTGCCACCAGCAGAGCGTCTAGCGGGGTGGATGAGCAGTTCTTC	CATSRASSGVDEQFF
TRBJ2-3	TRBD1	TRBV5-1	few	TGCGCCAGCAGCTTTACCCGGGACAGGGGCACAGATACGCAGTATTTT	CASSFTRDRGTDTQYF
TRBJ2-7	.	TRBV7-9	few	TGTGCCAGCAGCTCTTCTACAGGGACTGCGTCCTACGAGCAGTACTTC	CASSSSTGTASYEQYF
TRBJ2-5	.	TRBV7-9	few	TGTGCCAGCGGGGGACTGGACAAAGAAGAGACCCAGTACTTC	CASGGLDKEETQYF
TRBJ2-2	TRBD1	TRBV9	many	TGTGCCAGCAGCATCGGACAGGGAGCTGGCACCGGGGAGCTGTTTTTT	CASSIGQGAGTGELFF
TRBJ2-2	.	TRBV18	.	TGTGCCAGCTCACCACAGGGGGTCCGAAGCACCGGGGAGCTGTTTTTT	CASSPQGVRSTGELFF